These T cell receptor beta chains were read from a single sample in a study of blood T cell repertoires in COVID-19. TCRdb keeps only in-frame clones here, not all; method: immunoSEQ multiplex PCR. Of roughly 120,000 clones in the sample, 70% to 80% are singletons; the top ten hold 5% to 8%. Sequencing was performed on peripheral blood. The receptors shown here come from a man aged 65-85 years with acute or convalescent COVID-19. Each CDR3 is given with its conserved first and last residue. The D gene is left open where the match is weak. Part of the rows lack a size; the others show once, few, many or a class for expanded clones.

TRBJ2-5 | - | TRBD2 | TRBV5-4 | TGTGCCAGCAGTCTATGGGCGGGGGGGCCGCCTCCAGAGACCCAGTACTTC | CASSLWAGGPPPETQYF
TRBJ2-7 | - | TRBD2 | TRBV7-2 | TGTGCCAGCAGCCAGGGCGGGGGGACCTCCTACGAGCAGTACTTC | CASSQGGGTSYEQYF
TRBJ1-1 | - | - | TRBV12-3/TRBV12-4 | TGTGCCAGTACGTGGGGGGTGAACACTGAAGCTTTCTTT | CASTWGVNTEAFF
TRBJ2-7 | - | - | TRBV23-1 | TGCGCCAGCAGTCAATCGGTGGTCGACAGCTCCTACGAGCAGTACTTC | CASSQSVVDSSYEQYF
TRBJ1-3 | - | TRBD1 | TRBV9 | TGTGCCAGCAGCGACCGCGGAGGACAGGCTGGTTTGATTGGAAACACCATATATTTT | CASSDRGGQAGLIGNTIYF
TRBJ1-2 | - | - | TRBV12-3/TRBV12-4 | TGTGCCAGCAGTCTGCAGGCAGGTGGCTACACCTTC | CASSLQAGGYTF
TRBJ1-1 | - | - | TRBV9 | TGTGCCAGCAGCGGATCGACAGCAGCAACTGAAGCTTTCTTT | CASSGSTAATEAFF
TRBJ2-1 | - | - | TRBV4-1 | TGCGCCAGCAGCCAAGACCGCAATGAGCAGTTCTTC | CASSQDRNEQFF
TRBJ2-7 | - | TRBD1 | TRBV5-4 | TGTGCCAGCAGTGGACAGGACTCCTACGAGCAGTACTTC | CASSGQDSYEQYF
TRBJ2-2 | - | - | TRBV4-3 | TGCGCCAGCAGCCAAGAAGAACTAGCCACTCTGAACACCGGGGAGCTGTTTTTT | CASSQEELATLNTGELFF
TRBJ2-5 | - | TRBD2 | TRBV7-2 | TGTGCCAGCAGCTTAAGACTAGCGGGAGGAGCAGAGACCCAGTACTTC | CASSLRLAGGAETQYF
TRBJ1-5 | few | - | TRBV27 | TGTGCCAGTCAGGAGGCCCGGTATCAGCCCCAGCATTTT | CASQEARYQPQHF
TRBJ2-7 | few | TRBD1 | TRBV5-1 | TGCGCCAGCAGCCTAGCCCCCGGGACAGGGGGGATGAACGAGCAGTACTTC | CASSLAPGTGGMNEQYF
TRBJ1-4 | - | - | TRBV29-1 | TGCAGCGTTGAAGAGACGGGGGATGCAACTAATGAAAAACTGTTTTTT | CSVEETGDATNEKLFF
TRBJ2-1 | few | - | TRBV7-6 | TGTGCCAGCAGCCTAGGACAGCCCAATGAGCAGTTCTTC | CASSLGQPNEQFF
TRBJ2-1 | - | TRBD2 | TRBV5-1 | TGCGCCAGCAGGGTAGGACTAGCGCCCTACAATGAGCAGTTCTTC | CASRVGLAPYNEQFF
TRBJ2-7 | few | - | TRBV5-1 | TGCGCCAGCAGCTTGGTACCGGCAGGGGGGTACGAGCAGTACTTC | CASSLVPAGGYEQYF
TRBJ2-7 | - | - | TRBV3-1/TRBV3-2 | TGTGCCAGCAGCCTACCAGGCGAGCAGTACTTC | CASSLPGEQYF
TRBJ2-6 | - | TRBD1 | TRBV24-1 | TGTGCCACCAGTGGCCCGGGACAGAGAAGCTCTGGGGCCAACGTCCTGACTTTC | CATSGPGQRSSGANVLTF
TRBJ1-4 | - | TRBD1 | TRBV29-1 | TGCAGCGTTGGCCAGGGGGATGGCGAAAAACTGTTTTTT | CSVGQGDGEKLFF
TRBJ2-3 | - | - | TRBV19 | TGTGCCAGTAGTCCTGGACTACTGGATACGCAGTATTTT | CASSPGLLDTQYF
TRBJ2-2 | - | - | TRBV28 | TGTGCCAGCAGGACGGGACAAAACGCCGGGGAGCTGTTTTTT | CASRTGQNAGELFF
TRBJ1-5 | - | - | TRBV2 | TGTGCCAGCAGTGAAAGTGGGCAGGGTATTAGTCAGCCCCAGCATTTT | CASSESGQGISQPQHF
TRBJ1-2 | - | TRBD1 | TRBV5-1 | TGCGCCAGCAGCCTTAAGGGGGCGGGCTATGGCTACACCTTC | CASSLKGAGYGYTF
TRBJ2-2 | - | TRBD2 | TRBV23-1 | TGCGCCGGGCGGGAGGGGTTTAACACCGGGGAGCTGTTTTTT | CAGREGFNTGELFF
TRBJ2-3 | - | - | TRBV28 | TGTGCCAGCAGTTTAATGGGGCCGGCGGGGTTATCAGATACGCAGTATTTT | CASSLMGPAGLSDTQYF
TRBJ2-3 | - | TRBD2 | TRBV14 | TGTGCCAGCAGTGGAGGGACTACCTTCACAGATACGCAGTATTTT | CASSGGTTFTDTQYF
TRBJ1-2 | - | - | TRBV25-1 | TGTGCCAGCAGTGGAACAGGGCTCTATGGCTACACCTTC | CASSGTGLYGYTF
TRBJ2-7 | - | TRBD1 | TRBV7-2 | TGTGCCAGCAGCTTAGTGGGGGACAGGGATAACGAGCAGTACTTC | CASSLVGDRDNEQYF
TRBJ2-3 | - | - | TRBV19 | TGTGCCAGTAGTACCGGAGTTGAGGCGCAGTATTTT | CASSTGVEAQYF
TRBJ2-2 | - | TRBD1 | TRBV28 | TGTGCCAGCAGGGCCGGGACAGGGTTCTACACCGGGGAGCTGTTTTTT | CASRAGTGFYTGELFF
TRBJ2-1 | - | TRBD2 | TRBV11-3 | TGTGCCAGCAGCTTAGGGCTAGCGGGGGGCTACAATGAGCAGTTCTTC | CASSLGLAGGYNEQFF
TRBJ1-3 | few | - | TRBV28 | TGTGCCAGCAGTTTACCGACAGCCTCTGGAAACACCATATATTTT | CASSLPTASGNTIYF
TRBJ2-7 | - | TRBD1 | TRBV5-1 | TGCGCCAGCAAGGTCGCTACAGGGGGCGGGGAGCAGTACTTC | CASKVATGGGEQYF
TRBJ2-7 | few | TRBD1 | TRBV6-2/TRBV6-3 | TGTGCCAGCAGCCGCCGTCCCGGGACAGGGTCCTACGAGCAGTACTTC | CASSRRPGTGSYEQYF
TRBJ1-5 | - | TRBD1 | TRBV3-1/TRBV3-2 | TGTGCCAGCAGCCAAGGGAACAGGGGGACTCAGCCCCAGCATTTT | CASSQGNRGTQPQHF
TRBJ1-1 | - | TRBD1 | TRBV18 | TGTGCCAGCTCGAGCGACAGGGGGACTGAAGCTTTCTTT | CASSSDRGTEAFF
TRBJ2-3 | - | - | TRBV5-5 | TGTGCCAGCAGCTTGTCACTAGTGGGAGATACGCAGTATTTT | CASSLSLVGDTQYF
TRBJ2-4 | few | TRBD1 | TRBV10-3 | TGTGCCATCAGTGAGGGGGACAGCCAAAACATTCAGTACTTC | CAISEGDSQNIQYF
TRBJ1-1 | few | - | TRBV3-1/TRBV3-2 | TGTGCCAGCAGCCCGGTTGGTGTTAATTCGGTCCGAGCTTTCTTT | CASSPVGVNSVRAFF
TRBJ2-5 | few | - | TRBV7-6 | TGTGCCAGCAGCTTAGGGGGGCAGGGGCAAGAGACCCAGTACTTC | CASSLGGQGQETQYF